The 31 T cell receptor beta chains below were found in one sample sequenced in a study of OX40 agonist ivuxolimab in advanced cancers. Sequencing was performed with immunoSEQ multiplex PCR; in TCRdb, only in-frame clones are kept and a portion is missing. The table shows some 55,000 clones, with roughly 84% occurring only once. Material: CD4+ or CD8+ T cells sorted from blood, obtained in a trial of the OX40 agonist ivuxolimab. Source of these receptors: an adult with an advanced solid tumor such as melanoma, head and neck, liver or kidney cancer.

The CDR3 DNA is TGTGCCAGCAGCTCACCACAGGGGGCTAACGAGCAGTACTTC. Protein sequence: CASSSPQGANEQYF. The chain combines TRBV7-9 with TRBJ2-7, with 9 bases that match TRBD1. The germline V gene has CDR1 SEHNR and CDR2 FQNEAQ (reference sequence). CDR3 length equals 14 residues. After removal of 4 bases from V and 5 bases from J, the junction contained 6 bases not matched to a gene.

The chain has TRBV9 and TRBJ2-1; D remains unclear. The CDR3 length is 14 residues. V shed 0 bases and J shed 4 bases, with 8 bases lying between them. Germline V gene sequence: CDR1 SGDLS, CDR2 YYNGEE. CDR3 loop: CASSVEGQYNEQFF. CDR3 nucleotides: TGTGCCAGCAGCGTAGAGGGCCAATACAATGAGCAGTTCTTC.

CDR3 sequence reads: CASSAGGVGGETQYF. CDR3 bases: TGTGCCAGCAGCGCCGGGGGAGTCGGGGGAGAGACCCAGTACTTC. This rearrangement joins TRBV9 to TRBJ2-5; D possibly corresponds to TRBD2 (6 bases). This CDR3 spans 15 amino acids. CDR1 SGDLS and CDR2 YYNGEE come from the germline V gene. With 3 bases removed from V and 4 bases from J, the gap between germline ends came to 16 bases. The variable domain in full, with the rest retrieved from reference TRBV9 and TRBJ2-5, is DSGVTQTPKHLITATGQRVTLRCSPRSGDLSVYWYQQSLDQGLQFLIQYYNGEERAKGNILERFSAQQFPDLHSELNLSSLELGDSALYFCASSAGGVGGETQYFGPGTRLLVL.

J is TRBJ1-5 and V is TRBV28, with D possibly TRBD1 on 6 matching bases. V was cut by 2 bases and J by 4 bases, with 12 bases left in between. The CDR3 is made up of 15 amino acids. Germline CDR1 reads MDHEN; CDR2 reads SYDVKM. CDR3 in amino acids: CASSLGDTGNQPQHF. For the CDR3, the DNA is TGTGCCAGCAGTTTAGGGGACACGGGAAATCAGCCCCAGCATTTT.

This clone was seen more than once but under ten times. V and J are TRBV6-1 and TRBJ2-7; D ambiguous. The V and J ends lost 2 bases and 2 bases respectively, with 13 bases between them. Germline V gene data show CDR1 as MNHNS and CDR2 as SASEGT. The CDR3 consists of 15 residues. The CDR3 is CASSERGPGPYEQYF. The CDR3 DNA sequence: TGTGCCAGCAGTGAACGTGGACCGGGTCCCTACGAGCAGTACTTC.

The chain is built from TRBV27 and TRBJ2-7; TRBD2 matches 12 bases. This CDR3 comprises 15 residues. Germline V lookup: CDR1 MNHEY, CDR2 SMNVEV (reference sequence). J lost 7 bases, V lost 5 bases, and 9 bases had no gene match. The CDR3 here is CASSERSSGRGEQYF. CDR3 sequence (DNA): TGTGCCAGCAGTGAACGGTCTAGCGGGAGGGGGGAGCAGTACTTC.

This clone was observed a few times. The V and J genes are TRBV30 and TRBJ2-7, with no clear D. Trimming stripped 1 base from V and 4 bases from J, with 8 bases between. The CDR3 loop spans 12 amino acids. Germline CDR1 reads GTSNPN; CDR2 reads SVGIG (reference sequence). CDR3 coding DNA: TGTGCCTGGAGTGAATATGGTTACGAGCAGTACTTC. This encodes CAWSEYGYEQYF.

This chain connects TRBV14 to TRBJ2-7, with 7 bases fitting TRBD2. Germline V gives CDR1 SGHDN, CDR2 FVKESK. V lost 0 bases, J lost 6 bases, and 14 bases stayed unmatched. This CDR3 has 17 residues. The chain's CDR3 is CASSQEGLGLKRGEQYF. The CDR3 DNA reads TGTGCCAGCAGCCAAGAGGGCTTGGGACTGAAGCGGGGCGAGCAGTACTTC.

This chain connects TRBV4-1 to TRBJ2-7; possibly TRBD1 or TRBD2 for D (5 bases each). Between the trimmed V and J ends, which lost 3 bases and 3 bases, there was a span of 12 bases. The CDR3 loop spans 14 amino acids. The germline CDR1 and CDR2 sequences are MGHRA and YSYEKL. The CDR3 here is CASSHRDGYYEQYF. The DNA of the CDR3 is TGCGCCAGCAGCCACCGGGACGGATACTACGAGCAGTACTTC.

Here the CDR3 DNA reads TGCGCCAGCAGCCAAGAGCGAGAGATCTCTGGGGCCAACGTCCTGACTTTC. Translation gives CASSQEREISGANVLTF. V is TRBV4-1 and J is TRBJ2-6; D unresolved. The CDR3 length is 17 residues. Germline CDR1 reads MGHRA; CDR2 reads YSYEKL. Trimming left V 0 bases short and J 0 bases short, with 9 bases between.

The DNA of the CDR3 is TGTGCCAGCAGCGAGGACAGGAATCAGCCCCAGCATTTT. It yields the protein CASSEDRNQPQHF. The V call is TRBV6-5, the J call TRBJ1-5, with TRBD1 matching over 7 bases. The V segment lost 6 bases and the J segment 4 bases; nucleotides outside the gene matches: 3. The CDR3 runs to 13 residues. Germline CDR1 and CDR2: MNHEY and SVGAGI.

J is TRBJ2-2 and V is TRBV18, with 10 nucleotides matching TRBD2. CDR1 and CDR2 from the germline V gene are KGHSH and LQKENI. The CDR3 is 18 residues long. J was trimmed by 4 bases and V by 2 bases; bases with no gene match: 10. CDR3: CASSPRHSGRSITGELFF. The CDR3 DNA is TGTGCCAGCTCACCAAGACATAGCGGGAGGAGTATCACCGGGGAGCTGTTTTTT.

The rearrangement uses TRBV6-1 and TRBJ1-1; D unresolved. This CDR3 contains 11 residues. V was cut by 6 bases and J by 7 bases, with 9 bases left in between. Germline lookup yields CDR1 MNHNS and CDR2 SASEGT. The CDR3 loop reads CASRNTLEAFF. DNA of the CDR3: TGTGCCAGCAGGAATACCCTTGAAGCTTTCTTT.

The chain combines TRBV4-1 with TRBJ1-2, with no clear D. The CDR3 totals 15 residues. CDR1 and CDR2 (germline): MGHRA, YSYEKL. The V gene lost 1 base and the J gene lost 0 bases, with 9 bases spanning the gap. CDR3 residues: CASSQGVAPNYGYTF. The CDR3 nucleotides are TGCGCCAGCAGCCAAGGGGTAGCTCCTAACTATGGCTACACCTTC.

This rearrangement joins TRBV6-4 to TRBJ2-3; D unclear. V lost 0 bases, J lost 3 bases, and 10 bases lay in between. Germline V lookup: CDR1 MRHNA, CDR2 SNTAGT. CDR3 length: 15 residues. Written as DNA, the CDR3 is TGTGCCAGCAGTGACTCTGGTAGAGAGACAGATACGCAGTATTTT. This gives the protein CASSDSGRETDTQYF.

The chain joins TRBV7-6 to TRBJ2-3; TRBD2 matches 7 bases. Germline V lookup: CDR1 SGHVS, CDR2 FNYEAQ. The CDR3 loop spans 15 amino acids. J gave up 2 bases and V 2 bases, and 4 bases lay outside the gene matches. The CDR3 region is CASSLLRGVTDTQYF. CDR3 nucleotide sequence: TGTGCCAGCAGCTTACTTCGGGGGGTCACAGATACGCAGTATTTT.

The rearrangement links TRBV6-5 to TRBJ2-1; no firm D call. CDR1 is MNHEY, CDR2 SVGAGI, per germline. This CDR3 has 12 residues. V was trimmed by 5 bases and J by 10 bases, leaving 12 bases between them. CDR3 bases: TGTGCCAGCAGTGGGTTCGGGCGGGAGCAGTTCTTC. It codes for CASSGFGREQFF.

The chain has TRBV19 and TRBJ2-1; no definite D call. The CDR3 is 16 residues long. V was cut by 4 bases and J by 0 bases, with 13 bases left in between. CDR1 and CDR2 (germline): LNHDA, SQIVND (reference sequence). CDR3 sequence reads: CASSNPRTGSYNEQFF. The CDR3 nucleotides read TGTGCCAGTAGTAACCCCCGCACCGGCTCCTACAATGAGCAGTTCTTC.

The chain combines TRBV6-1 with TRBJ2-5; 8 bases map to TRBD1. Germline CDR1 MNHNS, CDR2 SASEGT. This CDR3 region has 13 residues. V was pared by 9 bases and J by 2 bases, with 5 bases of the junction left unmatched. This chain's CDR3 is CASNRDRQETQYF. CDR3 nucleotide sequence: TGTGCCAGTAACCGGGACAGGCAAGAGACCCAGTACTTC.

The chain has TRBV9 and TRBJ2-2; D perhaps matches TRBD1 (6 bases). The CDR3 runs 16 residues. The germline gives CDR1 SGDLS, CDR2 YYNGEE. V was shortened by 3 bases and J by 2 bases, with 14 bases between the two germline ends. CDR3 sequence (DNA): TGTGCCAGCAGCGCCGCGACAGGACACAACACCGGGGAGCTGTTTTTT. Translation: CASSAATGHNTGELFF.

V is TRBV15 and J is TRBJ2-5, with D possibly TRBD2 on 6 matching bases. Germline lookup yields CDR1 LNHNV and CDR2 YYDKDF (reference sequence). There are 15 residues in the CDR3. Trimming stripped 0 bases from V and 5 bases from J, with 13 bases between. The CDR3 DNA reads as TGTGCCACCAGCAGAGATCCGGGGGTTGAGGAGACCCAGTACTTC. This translates into CATSRDPGVEETQYF.

The CDR3: CASRWGAPTGEQYF. CDR3 bases: TGTGCCAGCCGATGGGGGGCCCCCACCGGCGAGCAGTACTTC. The J gene is TRBJ2-7, the V gene TRBV7-9; D is tentatively TRBD1 or TRBD2 (6 bases each). V gave up 8 bases and J gave up 6 bases, with 20 bases separating them. Germline-derived CDR1 and CDR2 are SEHNR and FQNEAQ (reference sequence). The CDR3 runs to 14 residues. The full variable domain, in which reference TRBV7-9 and TRBJ2-7 provide the parts outside the CDR3, is DTGVSQNPRHKITKRGQNVTFRCDPISEHNRLYWYRQTLGQGPEFLTYFQNEAQLEKSRLLSDRFSAERPKGSFSTLEIQRTEQGDSAMYLCASRWGAPTGEQYFGPGTRLTVT.

In its sample, this clone ranks as medium-sized (0.01 to 0.1%). This chain links TRBV5-1 with TRBJ1-6; 9 bases are shared with TRBD1. The CDR3 contains 14 residues. Germline V CDR1 and CDR2: SGHRS, YFSETQ. The junction had 2 bases not matched to a gene; V was cut back by 2 bases and J by 8 bases. CDR3 loop: CASSLQGAYSPLHF. The CDR3, as DNA: TGCGCCAGCAGCTTACAGGGGGCATATTCACCCCTCCACTTT.

This clone has a single count. This chain connects TRBV11-2 to TRBJ1-4; 8 bases fit TRBD1. Germline values: CDR1 SGHAT, CDR2 FQNNGV. The trim removed 3 bases at V and 7 bases at J, leaving 4 bases unmatched. The CDR3 consists of 14 residues. In nucleotides, the CDR3 is TGTGCCAGCAGCTTCACAGGGGGGACTGAAAAACTGTTTTTT. Its translation: CASSFTGGTEKLFF.

The V gene is TRBV30, the J gene TRBJ1-5; a possible D gene is TRBD1 (6 bases). V was trimmed by 2 bases and J by 2 bases, leaving 10 bases between them. This CDR3 contains 14 residues. Germline V lookup: CDR1 GTSNPN, CDR2 SVGIG (reference sequence). This CDR3 reads CAWSPDRGNQPQHF. The CDR3, as DNA: TGTGCCTGGAGTCCGGACAGAGGCAATCAGCCCCAGCATTTT.

V gene TRBV30 combines with J gene TRBJ1-4; D is ambiguous. The CDR3 has 15 residues. Per the germline V gene, CDR1 is GTSNPN and CDR2 is SVGIG (reference sequence). Trimming took 2 bases from V and 3 from J, leaving 13 bases between them. The CDR3 sequence is CAWSSTSSANEKLFF. In DNA form, the CDR3 reads TGTGCCTGGAGTTCCACAAGCAGCGCTAATGAAAAACTGTTTTTT.

This chain joins TRBV28 and TRBJ2-4, with D possibly matching TRBD2 (5 bases). The V gene lost 3 bases and the J gene lost 6 bases, with 12 bases spanning the gap. This CDR3 has 14 amino acids. The germline CDR1 and CDR2 sequences are MDHEN and SYDVKM. The CDR3 loop is CASSLGRAGNIQYF. CDR3 nucleotides: TGTGCCAGCAGTTTGGGAAGGGCGGGAAACATTCAGTACTTC.

The chain uses TRBV28 and TRBJ1-5; D not certain. The germline CDR1 and CDR2 sequences are MDHEN and SYDVKM. This CDR3 has 13 amino acids. V was pared by 3 bases and J by 5 bases, with 8 bases between. The CDR3 is CASSFRPDQPQHF. The CDR3 nucleotides read TGTGCCAGCAGTTTTAGGCCAGATCAGCCCCAGCATTTT. The variable domain in full, completed from reference TRBV28 and TRBJ1-5, reads DVKVTQSSRYLVKRTGEKVFLECVQDMDHENMFWYRQDPGLGLRLIYFSYDVKMKEKGDIPEGYSVSREKKERFSLILESASTNQTSMYLCASSFRPDQPQHFGDGTRLSIL.

The chain joins TRBV18 to TRBJ2-7; D is ambiguous. Germline lookup yields CDR1 KGHSH and CDR2 LQKENI. The CDR3 is 14 residues long. V was cut by 1 base and J by 3 bases, with 10 bases left in between. The CDR3 spells CASSPQTEYYEQYF. The DNA of the CDR3 is TGTGCCAGCTCACCACAAACTGAGTACTACGAGCAGTACTTC.

This rearrangement joins TRBV30 to TRBJ2-2; unclear D gene. Trimming took off 5 bases at V and 0 bases at J, with 16 bases between the two ends. Germline V gives CDR1 GTSNPN, CDR2 SVGIG (reference sequence). CDR3 length: 16 residues. The CDR3 loop is CAWGWATRSNTGELFF. The DNA for the CDR3 is TGTGCCTGGGGGTGGGCGACACGTTCGAACACCGGGGAGCTGTTTTTT.

V is TRBV11-2 and J is TRBJ1-3; TRBD1 aligns across 7 bases. The CDR3 spans 16 residues. V gave up 7 bases and J gave up 4 bases; unmatched junction bases: 13. The germline V gene has CDR1 SGHAT and CDR2 FQNNGV. As DNA, the CDR3 is TGTGCCAGCACCGACCCAAACAGGGGCGCAGGAAACACCATATATTTT. Translating it yields CASTDPNRGAGNTIYF.